This T cell receptor (beta chain) was found in a study of shared clonotypes between healthy human individuals. CD45RO-negative cells were positively selected for CCR7, leaving out terminally differentiated effector memory CD45RA+ cells. Adult Caucasians living in Nashville, Tennessee made up all of the donors. Comment on this clone: The antigen is not known.

Findings of the study overall: For naive CD4 cells, roughly 5.5% of clonotypes were shared across a handful of donors. Clonotype sharing among donors likely depends on sequencing depth.

Over several immunoSEQ plates, each subset's genomic DNA was distributed in even portions. The method was immunoSEQ multiplex PCR; TCRdb's version includes in-frame clones alone and lacks a portion of them. This table holds around 2.1 million clones, roughly 91% found once. Germline V gene sequence: CDR1 MDHEN, CDR2 SYDVKM. The length of the CDR3 is 14 residues. Unmatched junction bases numbered 5, after V lost 1 base and J lost 7 bases. The chain is built from TRBV28 and TRBJ1-1; 8 nucleotides line up with TRBD1. The sample consisted of naive CD8+ T cells from PBMCs. The TCR comes from a man younger than 35 in good health. Some clones in this sample may be carry-over from other donors' samples. The CDR3 is CASSLSRTGNEAFF. The CDR3 DNA is TGTGCCAGCAGTTTATCAAGGACAGGGAATGAAGCTTTCTTT.